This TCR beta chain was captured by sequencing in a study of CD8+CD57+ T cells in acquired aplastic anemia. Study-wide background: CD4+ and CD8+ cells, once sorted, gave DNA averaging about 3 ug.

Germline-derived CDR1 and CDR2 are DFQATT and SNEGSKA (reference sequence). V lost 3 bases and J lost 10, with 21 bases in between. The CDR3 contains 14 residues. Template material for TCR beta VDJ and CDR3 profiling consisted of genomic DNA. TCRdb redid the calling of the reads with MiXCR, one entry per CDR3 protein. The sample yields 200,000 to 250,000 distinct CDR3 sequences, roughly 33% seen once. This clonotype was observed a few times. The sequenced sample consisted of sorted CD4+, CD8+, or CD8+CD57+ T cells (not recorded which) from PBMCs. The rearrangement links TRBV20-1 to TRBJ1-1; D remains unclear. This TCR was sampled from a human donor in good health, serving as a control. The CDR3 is CSASPREPSGRAFF. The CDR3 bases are TGCAGTGCTAGTCCTCGGGAGCCCTCCGGGAGAGCTTTCTTT.